Below are 6 T cell receptor beta chains sequenced from a single sample in a study of Graves' ophthalmopathy and Graves' hyperthyroidism. The authors amplified TCR beta CDR3 regions, and they did so from RNA transcripts for repertoire sequencing. After a first-round RT-PCR with HTBI primers, a second-round multiplex PCR was run. TCRdb passed the multiplex PCR reads through MiXCR, listing each CDR3 protein once. The sample records fewer than 400,000 distinct CDR3 sequences, 18% being singletons. The sample taken for sequencing was peripheral blood. Receptor source: a young woman with Graves' ophthalmopathy.

This clonotype was found many times. The genes are TRBV20-1 and TRBJ2-7; possibly TRBD1 or TRBD2 for D (5 bases each). The V gene's germline CDR1 is DFQATT and CDR2 SNEGSKA (reference sequence). This CDR3 comprises 11 residues. Trimming took 5 bases from V and 5 from J, leaving 10 bases between them. CDR3 in DNA: TGCAGTGCTCGGGGACCGGACGAGCAGTACTTC. Translation: CSARGPDEQYF.

The genes are TRBV25-1 and TRBJ1-2; D may be TRBD1 (5 bases). The CDR3 has 15 residues. Germline V lookup: CDR1 MGHDK, CDR2 SYGVNS. The V end lost 8 bases, the J end lost 2 bases, and 18 bases lay between the germline ends. The CDR3: CASPDSRGGNYGYTF. CDR3 nucleotides: TGTGCCAGCCCCGACTCGCGGGGGGGGAACTATGGCTACACCTTC.

This clonotype occurred many times. The V and J genes are TRBV27 and TRBJ1-6; D is unclear. Trimming pared 5 bases from V and 10 bases from J, leaving 24 bases between. The CDR3 contains 17 residues. Germline CDR1 MNHEY, CDR2 SMNVEV (reference sequence). CDR3 loop: CASSPRRKDPSGSPLHF. DNA for the CDR3: TGTGCCAGCAGTCCCCGGAGAAAGGACCCCTCGGGATCACCCCTCCACTTT.

Concerning this clonotype itself: It may be a read error: a sequence one base away is much more abundant. The V gene is TRBV18, the J gene TRBJ2-7; tentative D call: TRBD2 (5 bases). V was shortened by 10 bases and J by 2 bases, with 15 bases between the two germline ends. CDR3 length equals 13 residues. The germline CDR1 and CDR2 sequences are KGHSH and LQKENI. The CDR3 nucleotides are TGTGCCACCTCGCCGGGAAATACCTACGAGCAGTACTTC. This sequence encodes CATSPGNTYEQYF.

This clonotype has at least ten counts. The chain recombines TRBV27 with TRBJ2-2; D is unresolved. The CDR3 sequence is 14 residues long. V shed 3 bases and J shed 4 bases, with 9 bases lying between them. Germline lookup yields CDR1 MNHEY and CDR2 SMNVEV (reference sequence). The CDR3 spells CASSFQHLTGELFF. The CDR3 DNA sequence: TGTGCCAGCAGTTTCCAGCACCTCACCGGGGAGCTGTTTTTT.

The CDR3: CASSTRPGLPGETQYF. The CDR3 nucleotides read TGTGCCAGCAGTACGCGACCGGGACTACCAGGGGAGACCCAGTACTTC. V usage is TRBV6-2 or TRBV6-3 and J usage is TRBJ2-5, with 7 positions matching TRBD2. The CDR3 runs 16 residues. The junction had 14 bases not matched to a gene; V was cut back by 5 bases and J by 5 bases. Germline lookup yields CDR1 MNHEY and CDR2 SVGEGT.